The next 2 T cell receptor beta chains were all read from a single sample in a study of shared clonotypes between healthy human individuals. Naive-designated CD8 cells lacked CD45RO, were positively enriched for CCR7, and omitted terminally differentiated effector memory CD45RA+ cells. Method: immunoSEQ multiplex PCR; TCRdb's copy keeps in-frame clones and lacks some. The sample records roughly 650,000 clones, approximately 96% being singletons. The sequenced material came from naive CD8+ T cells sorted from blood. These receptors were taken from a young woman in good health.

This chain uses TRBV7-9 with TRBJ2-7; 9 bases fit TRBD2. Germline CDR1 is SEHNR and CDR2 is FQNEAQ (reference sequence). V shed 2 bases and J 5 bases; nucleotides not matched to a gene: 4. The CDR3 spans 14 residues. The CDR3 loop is CASSLSGTSNEQYF. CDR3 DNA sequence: TGTGCCAGCAGCTTATCCGGGACTAGCAACGAGCAGTACTTC.

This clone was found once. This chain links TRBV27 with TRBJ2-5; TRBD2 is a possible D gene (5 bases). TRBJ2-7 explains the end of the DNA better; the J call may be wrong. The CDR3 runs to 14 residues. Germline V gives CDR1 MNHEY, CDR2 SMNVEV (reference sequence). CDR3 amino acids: CASSPAGNSYEQYF. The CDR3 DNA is TGTGCCAGCAGTCCGGCCGGGAACTCCTACGAGCAGTACTTC.